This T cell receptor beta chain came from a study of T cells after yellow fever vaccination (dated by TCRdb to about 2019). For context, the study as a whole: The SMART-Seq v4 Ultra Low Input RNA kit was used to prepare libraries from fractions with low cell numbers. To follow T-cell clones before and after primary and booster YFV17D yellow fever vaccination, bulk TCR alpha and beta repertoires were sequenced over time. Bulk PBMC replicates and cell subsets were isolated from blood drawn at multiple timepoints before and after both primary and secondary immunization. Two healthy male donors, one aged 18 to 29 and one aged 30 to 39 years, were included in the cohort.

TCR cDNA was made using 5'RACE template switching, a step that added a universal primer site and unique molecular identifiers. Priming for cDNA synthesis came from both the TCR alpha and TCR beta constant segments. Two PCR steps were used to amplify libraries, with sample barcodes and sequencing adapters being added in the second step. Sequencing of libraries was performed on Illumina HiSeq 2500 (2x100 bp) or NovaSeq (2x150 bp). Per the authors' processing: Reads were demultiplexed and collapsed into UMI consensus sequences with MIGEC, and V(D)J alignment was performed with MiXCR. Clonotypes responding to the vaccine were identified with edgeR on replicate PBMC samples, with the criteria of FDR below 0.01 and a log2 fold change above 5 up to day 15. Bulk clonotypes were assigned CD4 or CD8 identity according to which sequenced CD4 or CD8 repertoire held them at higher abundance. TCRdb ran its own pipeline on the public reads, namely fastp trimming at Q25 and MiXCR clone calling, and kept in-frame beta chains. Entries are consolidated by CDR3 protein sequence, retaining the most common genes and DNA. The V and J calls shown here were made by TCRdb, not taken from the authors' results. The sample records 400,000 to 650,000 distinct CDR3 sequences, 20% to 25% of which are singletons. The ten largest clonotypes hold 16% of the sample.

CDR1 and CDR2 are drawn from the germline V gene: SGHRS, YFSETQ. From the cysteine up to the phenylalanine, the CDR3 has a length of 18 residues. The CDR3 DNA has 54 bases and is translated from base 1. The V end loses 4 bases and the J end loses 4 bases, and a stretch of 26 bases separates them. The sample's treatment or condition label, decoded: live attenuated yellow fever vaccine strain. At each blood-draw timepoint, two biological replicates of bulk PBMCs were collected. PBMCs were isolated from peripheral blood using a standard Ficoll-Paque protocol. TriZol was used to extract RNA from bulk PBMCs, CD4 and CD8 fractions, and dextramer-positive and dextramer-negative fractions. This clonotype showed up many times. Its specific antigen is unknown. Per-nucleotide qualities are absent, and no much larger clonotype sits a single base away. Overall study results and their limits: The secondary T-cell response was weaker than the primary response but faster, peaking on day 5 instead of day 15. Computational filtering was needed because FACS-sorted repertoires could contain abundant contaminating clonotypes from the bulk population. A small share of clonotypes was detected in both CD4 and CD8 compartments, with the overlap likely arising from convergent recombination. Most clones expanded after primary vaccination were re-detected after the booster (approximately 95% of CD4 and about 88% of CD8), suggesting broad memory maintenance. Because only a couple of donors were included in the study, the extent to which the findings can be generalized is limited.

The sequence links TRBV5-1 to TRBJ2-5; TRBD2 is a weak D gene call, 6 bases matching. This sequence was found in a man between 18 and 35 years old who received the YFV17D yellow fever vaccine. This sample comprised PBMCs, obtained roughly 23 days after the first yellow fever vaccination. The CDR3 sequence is CASSPGVSWGLTGETQYF. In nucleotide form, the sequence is TGCGCCAGCAGCCCGGGGGTTTCGTGGGGCCTCACCGGAGAGACCCAGTACTTC. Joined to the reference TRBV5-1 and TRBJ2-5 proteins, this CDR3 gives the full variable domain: KAGVTQTPRYLIKTRGQQVTLSCSPISGHRSVSWYQQTPGQGLQFLFEYFSETQRNKGNFPGRFSGRQFSNSRSEMNVSTLELGDSALYLCASSPGVSWGLTGETQYFGPGTRLLVL.